This T cell receptor (beta chain) was captured in a study of shared clonotypes between healthy human individuals. Turning to the study itself: Aged between 18 and 49, the donors were a couple of women and three men. Study-level findings and limits: A few donors showed sharing of about 4.7% of naive CD4 clonotypes.

A note on this clone: Its antigen is still unknown.

The V gene's germline CDR1 is PRHDT and CDR2 FYEKMQ (reference sequence). Trimming at V came to 5 bases and at J to 5 bases, leaving 7 bases not matched to a gene. The CDR3 has 14 residues. Naive CD8 populations comprised CD45RO-negative cells positively selected for CCR7, excluding terminally differentiated effector memory CD45RA+ cells. This was a deep-level run. Clones were read by immunoSEQ multiplex PCR, and TCRdb kept only the in-frame ones, dropping some. The table has some 2,100,000 clones, roughly 91% seen once; the top ten hold more than 1.5%. This clonotype originated in a man in his late teens or twenties in good health. Some clones in this sample may be carry-over from other donors' samples. Sequenced material: naive CD8+ T cells from PBMCs. The chain is built from TRBV13 and TRBJ1-1; 8 bases map to TRBD1. CDR3 amino acids: CASSERQGRTEAFF. Written as DNA, the CDR3 is TGTGCCAGCAGCGAGCGACAGGGGCGGACTGAAGCTTTCTTT.